Shown below are 15 T cell receptor beta chains from a single sample sequenced in a study of blood T cell repertoires in COVID-19. Data came from immunoSEQ multiplex PCR; TCRdb stores just in-frame clones and leaves some out. The sample has approximately 210,000 clones, 88% seen once; the top ten hold under 5%. Sample: peripheral blood. The receptors stem from a human donor in a cohort sampled during active COVID-19.

The gene calls are TRBV30 and TRBJ1-1, with 8 positions matching TRBD1. The CDR3 contains 14 residues. The V gene end was trimmed by 3 bases and the J gene end by 7 bases; junction bases not matched to a gene: 10. Germline-derived CDR1 and CDR2 are GTSNPN and SVGIG (reference sequence). Here the CDR3 DNA reads TGTGCCTGGAGGCGGGGACAGGAAAGATTTGAAGCTTTCTTT. This translates into CAWRRGQERFEAFF.

The chain has TRBV7-2 and TRBJ1-1; tentative D call: TRBD1 (5 bases). Trimming cost V 5 bases and J 4 bases, with 17 bases left between them. The CDR3 covers 15 residues. The germline V gene has CDR1 SGHTA and CDR2 FQGNSA. This CDR3 reads CASSPRTSGGTEAFF. CDR3 DNA sequence: TGTGCCAGCAGCCCACGGACATCCGGGGGCACTGAAGCTTTCTTT.

The chain is built from TRBV11-2 and TRBJ2-5, with 8 bases fitting TRBD2. The J segment lost 7 bases and the V segment lost 2 bases, leaving 12 bases of the junction unmatched. Germline V gene data show CDR1 as SGHAT and CDR2 as FQNNGV. The CDR3 spans 16 residues. CDR3 nucleotide sequence: TGTGCCAGCAGCTTATTTTTGCCGGGACTAGGGGGGACCCAGTACTTC. As protein: CASSLFLPGLGGTQYF.

V usage is TRBV7-2 and J usage is TRBJ2-1, with TRBD2 matching 9 bases. V shed 5 bases and J 6 bases; nucleotides not matched to a gene: 14. The CDR3 runs to 17 residues. CDR1 and CDR2 from the germline V gene are SGHTA and FQGNSA. The CDR3 reads CASSPRLIAGDLNEQFF. The CDR3 DNA follows: TGTGCCAGCAGCCCCCGATTGATAGCGGGAGACCTCAATGAGCAGTTCTTC.

Only a few counts were recorded for this clone. The V and J genes are TRBV9 and TRBJ1-6, with TRBD1 matching over 9 bases. CDR1 is SGDLS, CDR2 YYNGEE, per germline. The CDR3 is 15 residues long. V shed 0 bases, J shed 7 bases, and the junction held 2 bases outside the gene matches. The CDR3 spells CASSVGDRVNSPLHF. CDR3 bases: TGTGCCAGCAGCGTAGGGGACAGGGTAAATTCACCCCTCCACTTT.

The rearrangement links TRBV24-1 to TRBJ2-3; no firm D call. The CDR3 has 11 amino acids. V dropped 9 bases and J dropped 5 bases, with 8 bases sitting between them. Germline values: CDR1 KGHDR, CDR2 SFDVKD. The CDR3 loop reads CATASGDTQYF. DNA of the CDR3: TGTGCCACCGCTTCAGGAGATACGCAGTATTTT.

The chain carries TRBV6-5 and TRBJ2-7, with 8 bases aligning to TRBD2. The CDR3 sequence is 12 residues long. CDR1 MNHEY and CDR2 SVGAGI come from the germline V gene. The trim removed 9 bases at V and 3 bases at J, leaving 4 bases unmatched. The CDR3 reads CASGRGGYEQYF. The CDR3 DNA follows: TGTGCCAGTGGTCGGGGGGGCTACGAGCAGTACTTC.

The chain has TRBV29-1 and TRBJ2-2, with 7 bases that match TRBD1. This CDR3 contains 13 residues. With V trimmed by 7 bases and J by 1 base, 3 bases remained unmatched. Germline assignment: CDR1 SQVTM and CDR2 ANQGSEA. CDR3 in amino acids: CSGRQGNTGELFF. The CDR3, as DNA: TGCAGCGGCAGACAGGGGAACACCGGGGAGCTGTTTTTT.

The J gene is TRBJ1-6, the V gene TRBV30; 10 bases align to TRBD1. Trimming at V came to 4 bases and at J to 6 bases, leaving 6 bases not matched to a gene. The germline V gene has CDR1 GTSNPN and CDR2 SVGIG (reference sequence). This CDR3 spans 15 amino acids. CDR3 DNA sequence: TGTGCCTGGATCCCGGGACAGGGGATTAATTCACCCCTCCACTTT. Translation gives CAWIPGQGINSPLHF.

The chain has TRBV6-5 and TRBJ1-5; TRBD1 matches at 9 bases. After removal of 7 bases from V and 6 bases from J, the junction contained 10 bases not matched to a gene. Looked up from germline, CDR1 is MNHEY and CDR2 is SVGAGI. CDR3 length equals 15 residues. The CDR3 nucleotides are TGTGCCAGCAACGCGGGGACAGGGTTGGGTCAGCCCCAGCATTTT. Protein product: CASNAGTGLGQPQHF.

The genes are TRBV28 and TRBJ1-2, with TRBD1 matching 7 bases. The CDR3 extends over 14 amino acids. V was clipped by 5 bases and J by 14 bases; unmatched bases: 17. CDR1 and CDR2 (germline): MDHEN, SYDVKM. The CDR3 nucleotides are TGTGCCAGCAGTCTTAGGGGCACAGTGAGGGGGCTAACCTTC. Encoded protein: CASSLRGTVRGLTF.

This chain links TRBV7-2 with TRBJ1-2; D possibly corresponds to TRBD1 (5 bases). CDR3 length equals 15 residues. Germline V lookup: CDR1 SGHTA, CDR2 FQGNSA. The ends were cut back, 0 bases at V and 2 bases at J, with 10 bases in the middle. CDR3 region: CASSLALRQNYGYTF. As DNA, the CDR3 is TGTGCCAGCAGCTTAGCACTACGACAGAACTATGGCTACACCTTC.

J is TRBJ2-4 and V is TRBV28; possible D gene TRBD2, 5 bases. This CDR3 contains 16 residues. V lost 5 bases to trimming and J lost 2 bases, with 16 bases between them. Per germline, CDR1 MDHEN and CDR2 SYDVKM. In nucleotides, the CDR3 is TGTGCCAGCAGTAACAGCGGACTTTTATCCAAAAACATTCAGTACTTC. Translating it yields CASSNSGLLSKNIQYF.

V gene TRBV2 combines with J gene TRBJ2-7; TRBD1 aligns across 8 bases. CDR3 length: 14 amino acids. Germline V lookup: CDR1 SNHLY, CDR2 FYNNEI. With V trimmed by 5 bases and J by 2 bases, 5 bases remained unmatched. The CDR3 coding sequence is TGTGCCAGCAGTTTAGACAGGGGTCCCTACGAGCAGTACTTC. Its protein product is CASSLDRGPYEQYF.

This chain links TRBV4-1 with TRBJ2-5, with TRBD2 identical over 15 bases. Germline trimming cut 2 bases from V and 5 bases from J; bases unmatched to any gene: 6. Germline V gene data show CDR1 as MGHRA and CDR2 as YSYEKL. This CDR3 has 17 amino acids. CDR3 DNA: TGCGCCAGCAGCCAACGGACTAGCGGGGGGGCGCGGGAGACCCAGTACTTC. This encodes CASSQRTSGGARETQYF.